The T cell receptor (beta chain) described here comes from a study of PD-L1 blockade in urothelial cancer. Overall study context: The researchers analyzed blood 3 weeks (second dose) and 6 weeks after treatment start. A median blood sample held 141,255 T cells and about 78,000 unique TCRs. The study's findings and limits: Pretreatment TCR clonality in blood under the median foretold superior survival. Patients with durable benefit had greater blood expansion of tumor-associated TCR clones 3 weeks into treatment.

Clones were sequenced by immunoSEQ multiplex PCR, and TCRdb holds only the in-frame ones, with some missing. The table includes some 42,000 clones, 81% detected once. Per the germline V gene, CDR1 is DFQATT and CDR2 is SNEGSKA (reference sequence). V shed 5 bases and J shed 5 bases, with 9 bases lying between them. The CDR3 has 11 residues. Comments on this clone: Its antigen is currently unknown.

V usage is TRBV20-1 and J usage is TRBJ2-5; D is unclear. The specimen was PBMCs, collected around atezolizumab (anti-PD-L1) treatment. This clonotype was obtained from a man between 65 and 80 years old with urothelial cancer. The DNA of the CDR3 is TGCAGTGCTCTAGAGTGGGAGACCCAGTACTTC. Translating gives CSALEWETQYF.